This passage covers 21 T cell receptor beta chains from one sample sequenced in a study of T cell therapy after organ transplantation. Their specific antigens are unknown. Time point given: 4-8 weeks after completion of therapy. Method: immunoSEQ multiplex PCR; TCRdb's copy keeps in-frame clones and lacks some. This table holds just under 20,000 clones, about four fifths found once. The material was CD8+ T cells from blood, obtained after autologous CMV-specific T cell therapy. These receptors were taken from a human patient who had received a solid organ transplant and had CMV disease. Some T cells may possibly be graft donor cells.

The chain employs TRBV4-2 and TRBJ2-4; 7 bases are a match to TRBD2. CDR1 is LGHNA, CDR2 YNFKEQ, per germline. The CDR3 contains 14 residues. V was pared by 3 bases and J by 5 bases, with 4 bases of the junction left unmatched. As DNA, the CDR3 is TGTGCCAGCAGCCAGGGGGGGAGAGAAAACATTCAGTACTTC. Translated, it gives CASSQGGRENIQYF.

This clone was detected only a few times. The V gene is TRBV19, the J gene TRBJ1-1; TRBD1 matches 9 bases. The CDR3 is made up of 13 amino acids. Unmatched junction bases numbered 7, after V lost 10 bases and J lost 4 bases. Germline CDR1 and CDR2: LNHDA and SQIVND (reference sequence). This CDR3 reads CAISTGGSTEAFF. The CDR3, as DNA: TGTGCCATATCGACAGGGGGAAGCACTGAAGCTTTCTTT.

The chain couples TRBV19 to TRBJ1-5; D gene unclear. The CDR3 runs to 17 residues. Germline CDR1 and CDR2: LNHDA and SQIVND (reference sequence). V shed 3 bases and J shed 5 bases, with 20 bases lying between them. CDR3 protein: CASSIAHTFGLYQPQHF. The CDR3 nucleotides read TGTGCCAGTAGTATCGCCCACACCTTTGGCCTCTATCAGCCCCAGCATTTT.

This sequence joins TRBV4-1 and TRBJ2-1; D not certain. Trimming took 4 bases from V and 7 from J, leaving 11 bases between them. CDR1 is MGHRA, CDR2 YSYEKL, per germline. The CDR3 spans 13 residues. CDR3 loop: CASSPEWRNEQFF. In DNA, the CDR3 is TGCGCCAGCAGCCCTGAATGGCGGAATGAGCAGTTCTTC.

The chain's CDR3 is CASSSPSYGYTF. In nucleotides, the CDR3 is TGTGCCAGCAGTTCCCCATCCTATGGCTACACCTTC. V usage is TRBV25-1 and J usage is TRBJ1-2; the D is unclear. V lost 5 bases and J lost 4, with 8 bases in between. Germline V gives CDR1 MGHDK, CDR2 SYGVNS. The CDR3 covers 12 residues.

The rearrangement links TRBV4-1 to TRBJ1-6, with D perhaps matching TRBD1 (5 bases). CDR1 and CDR2 from the germline V gene are MGHRA and YSYEKL. Trimming shortened V by 4 bases and J by 7 bases, and 17 bases separated the two germline ends. There are 16 residues in the CDR3. The CDR3 loop is CASSPRGADRNSPLHF. As DNA, the CDR3 is TGCGCCAGCAGCCCCCGCGGGGCAGACCGGAATTCACCCCTCCACTTT.

The V and J genes are TRBV7-9 and TRBJ2-3; TRBD1 matches at 7 bases. The CDR3 contains 15 residues. V gave up 4 bases and J gave up 2 bases; unmatched junction bases: 6. CDR1 is SEHNR and CDR2 is FQNEAQ in the germline V gene (reference sequence). The CDR3 DNA is TGTGCCAGCAGCTCCCGACAGGGCACCACAGATACGCAGTATTTT. Translating it yields CASSSRQGTTDTQYF.

V and J are TRBV7-3 and TRBJ2-1, with 11 positions matching TRBD2. This CDR3 region has 15 residues. CDR1 and CDR2 (germline): SGHTA, FQGTGA. V lost 4 bases and J lost 3; bases outside the gene matches: 2. The CDR3 sequence is CASSSLAGGYNEQFF. The CDR3 DNA reads as TGTGCCAGCAGCTCTCTAGCGGGGGGCTACAATGAGCAGTTCTTC. Full variable domain (rest looked up from reference TRBV7-3 and TRBJ2-1): GAGVSQTPSNKVTEKGKYVELRCDPISGHTALYWYRQSLGQGPEFLIYFQGTGAADDSGLPNDRFFAVRPEGSVSTLKIQRTERGDSAVYLCASSSLAGGYNEQFFGPGTRLTVL.

The sample holds a few counts of this clone. The chain has TRBV2 and TRBJ1-1; D is ambiguous. Between the trimmed V and J ends, which lost 6 bases and 4 bases, there was a span of 9 bases. The germline V gene has CDR1 SNHLY and CDR2 FYNNEI. The CDR3 totals 12 residues. This CDR3 is CASSFSATEAFF. The CDR3 region has the DNA TGTGCCAGCAGCTTCAGCGCCACTGAAGCTTTCTTT. Combining the CDR3 with reference TRBV2 and TRBJ1-1 gives the whole variable domain EPEVTQTPSHQVTQMGQEVILRCVPISNHLYFYWYRQILGQKVEFLVSFYNNEISEKSEIFDDQFSVERPDGSNFTLKIRSTKLEDSAMYFCASSFSATEAFFGQGTRLTVV.

This chain's CDR3 is CASSMTGGSSTDTQYF. The CDR3 DNA reads TGTGCCAGCAGTATGACAGGGGGGTCCTCCACAGATACGCAGTATTTT. This chain uses TRBV27 with TRBJ2-3, with 9 bases fitting TRBD1. CDR1 is MNHEY, CDR2 SMNVEV, per germline (reference sequence). This CDR3 is built from 16 residues. V lost 5 bases to trimming and J lost 2 bases; unmatched junction nucleotides: 8.

The V and J genes are TRBV4-2 and TRBJ2-5; 8 positions agree with TRBD2. The CDR3 loop spans 14 amino acids. Germline loops: CDR1 LGHNA, CDR2 YNFKEQ. V lost 5 bases and J lost 2; bases outside the gene matches: 4. CDR3 sequence: CASSSTSEQETQYF. CDR3 bases: TGTGCCAGCAGCTCGACTAGCGAGCAAGAGACCCAGTACTTC.

The rearrangement uses TRBV7-6 and TRBJ1-1, with TRBD1 matching 11 bases. This CDR3 is 17 amino acids long. V dropped 3 bases and J dropped 4; count of bases not matched to a gene: 10. Germline-derived CDR1 and CDR2 are SGHVS and FNYEAQ. CDR3 nucleotide sequence: TGTGCCAGCAGCTTGGGATCCGGGACAGGGGGAAGCACTGAAGCTTTCTTT. Its protein product is CASSLGSGTGGSTEAFF.

The V gene is TRBV14, the J gene TRBJ2-7, with 14 bases lining up with TRBD2. V trimming: 3 bases; J trimming: 0 bases; junction bases outside the gene matches: 16. The CDR3 runs to 21 residues. The germline V gene has CDR1 SGHDN and CDR2 FVKESK. CDR3 sequence: CASSQEDAGLAGGPSSYEQYF. In DNA form, the CDR3 reads TGTGCCAGCAGCCAGGAAGATGCAGGACTAGCGGGAGGCCCGAGCTCCTACGAGCAGTACTTC.

The rearrangement uses TRBV30 and TRBJ1-1, with D tentatively TRBD1 (5 bases). Germline V gives CDR1 GTSNPN, CDR2 SVGIG (reference sequence). There are 14 residues in the CDR3. With 1 base removed from V and 4 bases from J, the gap between germline ends came to 13 bases. The CDR3 reads CAWSEGLSGTEAFF. CDR3 nucleotides: TGTGCCTGGAGTGAGGGACTTAGTGGCACTGAAGCTTTCTTT.

This clone appeared a few times. V gene TRBV6-5 combines with J gene TRBJ2-2, with a weak D call TRBD2 (7 bases). The CDR3 has 15 amino acids. Trimming took off 6 bases at V and 2 bases at J, with 13 bases between the two ends. Germline V gene lookup returns CDR1 MNHEY and CDR2 SVGAGI. CDR3 residues: CASRRGGFNTGELFF. Here the CDR3 DNA reads TGTGCCAGCAGAAGGGGGGGATTCAACACCGGGGAGCTGTTTTTT.

The chain uses TRBV27 and TRBJ2-7; tentative D call: TRBD1 (5 bases). The CDR3 consists of 17 residues. The germline V gene has CDR1 MNHEY and CDR2 SMNVEV (reference sequence). V lost 7 bases and J lost 3, with 25 bases in between. The CDR3 loop reads CASTLTWLGEGIYEQYF. The DNA for the CDR3 is TGTGCCAGCACCTTAACCTGGCTAGGGGAAGGAATCTACGAGCAGTACTTC.

The V gene is TRBV6-1, the J gene TRBJ1-1; D uncertain. V lost 3 bases and J 4 bases, leaving 18 bases between the germline ends. This CDR3 has 16 residues. The germline V gene has CDR1 MNHNS and CDR2 SASEGT. DNA for the CDR3: TGTGCCAGCAGTGACCCCCGGAACAGATTGAGCACTGAAGCTTTCTTT. It codes for CASSDPRNRLSTEAFF.

The V call is TRBV30, the J call TRBJ2-3, with D maybe TRBD1 (6 bases). The length of the CDR3 is 13 residues. Germline assignment: CDR1 GTSNPN and CDR2 SVGIG (reference sequence). Trimming left V 1 base short and J 6 bases short, with 11 bases between. The CDR3 coding sequence is TGTGCCTGGAGTGGCCGGGACAAGGATACGCAGTATTTT. Its translation: CAWSGRDKDTQYF.

This clone was found once. This chain uses TRBV6-1 with TRBJ2-3; 7 bases line up with TRBD2. After removal of 2 bases from V and 3 bases from J, the junction contained 14 bases not matched to a gene. Per germline, CDR1 MNHNS and CDR2 SASEGT. The CDR3 is 18 amino acids. This chain's CDR3 is CASSEIFWEGRSTDTQYF. CDR3 nucleotides: TGTGCCAGCAGTGAAATTTTCTGGGAGGGGCGGAGTACAGATACGCAGTATTTT.

This chain connects TRBV5-6 to TRBJ1-2, with unresolved D. This CDR3 contains 16 residues. V was trimmed by 5 bases and J by 4 bases, leaving 21 bases between them. Looked up from germline, CDR1 is SGHDT and CDR2 is YYEEEE. The CDR3 protein is CASRLIQNPLLYGYTF. CDR3 coding DNA: TGTGCCAGCAGGTTGATACAGAATCCCCTACTCTATGGCTACACCTTC.

The chain is built from TRBV19 and TRBJ2-1; 8 bases fit TRBD2. Germline V gene data show CDR1 as LNHDA and CDR2 as SQIVND (reference sequence). The CDR3 is 14 amino acids. With 8 bases clipped from V and 8 bases from J, the junction kept 11 bases outside the gene matches. The CDR3 DNA reads as TGTGCCAGTGACCCGGGACTAGTTGGGGATGAGCAGTTCTTC. It specifies CASDPGLVGDEQFF. Together with reference TRBV19 and TRBJ2-1, the CDR3 gives the full variable domain: DGGITQSPKYLFRKEGQNVTLSCEQNLNHDAMYWYRQDPGQGLRLIYYSQIVNDFQKGDIAEGYSVSREKKESFPLTVTSAQKNPTAFYLCASDPGLVGDEQFFGPGTRLTVL.